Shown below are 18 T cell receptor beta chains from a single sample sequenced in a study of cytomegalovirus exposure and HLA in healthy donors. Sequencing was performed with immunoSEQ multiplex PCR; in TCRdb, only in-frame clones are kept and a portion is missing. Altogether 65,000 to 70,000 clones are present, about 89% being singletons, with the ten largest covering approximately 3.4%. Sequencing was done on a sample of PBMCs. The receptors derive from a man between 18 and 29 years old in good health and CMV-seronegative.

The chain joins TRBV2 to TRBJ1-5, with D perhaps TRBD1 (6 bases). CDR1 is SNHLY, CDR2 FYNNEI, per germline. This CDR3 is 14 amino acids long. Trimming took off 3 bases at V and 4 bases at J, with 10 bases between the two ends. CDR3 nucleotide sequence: TGTGCCAGCAGTGAGTCAACAGGGAATCAGCCCCAGCATTTT. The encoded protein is CASSESTGNQPQHF.

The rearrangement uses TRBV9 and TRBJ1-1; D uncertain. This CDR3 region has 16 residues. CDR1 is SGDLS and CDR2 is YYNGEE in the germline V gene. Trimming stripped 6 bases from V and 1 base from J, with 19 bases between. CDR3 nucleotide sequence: TGTGCCAGCACCTCAATCTCGGGGTGGGGGAACACTGAAGCTTTCTTT. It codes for CASTSISGWGNTEAFF.

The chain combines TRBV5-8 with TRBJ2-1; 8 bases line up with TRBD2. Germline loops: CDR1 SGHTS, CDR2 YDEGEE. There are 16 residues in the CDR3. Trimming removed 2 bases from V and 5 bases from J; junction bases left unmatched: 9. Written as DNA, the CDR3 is TGTGCCAGCAGCTTAATTAGCGGGATTTCGAACAATGAGCAGTTCTTC. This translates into CASSLISGISNNEQFF.

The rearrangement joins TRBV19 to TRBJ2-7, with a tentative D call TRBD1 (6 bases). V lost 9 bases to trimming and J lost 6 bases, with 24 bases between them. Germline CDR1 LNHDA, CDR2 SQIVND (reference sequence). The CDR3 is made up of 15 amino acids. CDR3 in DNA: TGTGCCAGGAAATGCCGGGACAATTTCATCGCCGAGCAGTACTTC. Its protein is CARKCRDNFIAEQYF. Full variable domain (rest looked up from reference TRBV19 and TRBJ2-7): DGGITQSPKYLFRKEGQNVTLSCEQNLNHDAMYWYRQDPGQGLRLIYYSQIVNDFQKGDIAEGYSVSREKKESFPLTVTSAQKNPTAFYLCARKCRDNFIAEQYFGPGTRLTVT.

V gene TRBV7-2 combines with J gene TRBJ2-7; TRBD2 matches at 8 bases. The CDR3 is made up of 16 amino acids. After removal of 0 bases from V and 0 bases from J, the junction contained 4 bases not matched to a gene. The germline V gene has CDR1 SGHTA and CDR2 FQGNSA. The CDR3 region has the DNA TGTGCCAGCAGCTTAGCGGTAGCGGGACTCTCCTACGAGCAGTACTTC. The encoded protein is CASSLAVAGLSYEQYF.

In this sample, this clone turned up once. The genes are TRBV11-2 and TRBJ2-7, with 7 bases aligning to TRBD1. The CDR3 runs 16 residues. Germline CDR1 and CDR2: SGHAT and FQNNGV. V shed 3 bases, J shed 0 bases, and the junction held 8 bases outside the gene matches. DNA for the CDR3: TGTGCCAGCAGCTTCTTGACAGGGCCGGGCTCCTACGAGCAGTACTTC. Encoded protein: CASSFLTGPGSYEQYF.

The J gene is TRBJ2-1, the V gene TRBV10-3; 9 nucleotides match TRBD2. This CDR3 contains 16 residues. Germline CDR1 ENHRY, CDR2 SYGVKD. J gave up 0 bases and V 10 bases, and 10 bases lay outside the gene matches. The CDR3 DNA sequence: TGTGCCACACAAAGCGGGGGGAGTAGCTCCTACAATGAGCAGTTCTTC. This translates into CATQSGGSSSYNEQFF.

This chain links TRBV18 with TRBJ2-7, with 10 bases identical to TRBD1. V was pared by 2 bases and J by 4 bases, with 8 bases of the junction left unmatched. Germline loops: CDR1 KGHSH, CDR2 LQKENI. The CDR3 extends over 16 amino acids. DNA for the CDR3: TGTGCCAGCTCACCAATGATGGGACAGGGGCCATACGAGCAGTACTTC. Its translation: CASSPMMGQGPYEQYF.

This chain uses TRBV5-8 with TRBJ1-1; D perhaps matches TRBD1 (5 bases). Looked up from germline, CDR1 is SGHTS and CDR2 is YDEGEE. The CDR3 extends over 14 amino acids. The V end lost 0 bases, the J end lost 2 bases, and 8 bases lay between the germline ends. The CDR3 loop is CASSLGQRNTEAFF. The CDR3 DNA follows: TGTGCCAGCAGCTTGGGACAGCGAAACACTGAAGCTTTCTTT. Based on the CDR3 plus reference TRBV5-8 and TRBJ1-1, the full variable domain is EAGVTQSPTHLIKTRGQQATLRCSPISGHTSVYWYQQALGLGLQFLLWYDEGEERNRGNFPPRFSGRQFPNYSSELNVNALELEDSALYLCASSLGQRNTEAFFGQGTRLTVV.

DNA for the CDR3: TGTGCCAGCAGCAGGTCAGGGCAGTACGAGCAGTACTTC. Protein product: CASSRSGQYEQYF. The rearrangement links TRBV11-3 to TRBJ2-7; perhaps TRBD1 as D (5 bases). The length of the CDR3 is 13 residues. CDR1 is SGHNT and CDR2 is YENEEA in the germline V gene. V lost 5 bases, J lost 4 bases, and 12 bases lay in between.

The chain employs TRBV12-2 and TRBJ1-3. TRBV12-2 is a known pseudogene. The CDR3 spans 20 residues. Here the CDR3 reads CASRLEEYPVGTHSGNTIYF. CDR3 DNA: TGTGCAAGTCGCTTAGAGGAGTATCCCGTTGGCACTCACTCTGGAAACACCATATATTTT.

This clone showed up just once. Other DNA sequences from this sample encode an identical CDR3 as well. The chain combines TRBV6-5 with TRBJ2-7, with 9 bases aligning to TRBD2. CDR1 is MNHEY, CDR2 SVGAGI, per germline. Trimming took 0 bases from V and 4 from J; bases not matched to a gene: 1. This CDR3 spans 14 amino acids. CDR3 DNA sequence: TGTGCCAGCAGTTACTCTAGCGGGAGTTACGAGCAGTACTTC. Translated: CASSYSSGSYEQYF.

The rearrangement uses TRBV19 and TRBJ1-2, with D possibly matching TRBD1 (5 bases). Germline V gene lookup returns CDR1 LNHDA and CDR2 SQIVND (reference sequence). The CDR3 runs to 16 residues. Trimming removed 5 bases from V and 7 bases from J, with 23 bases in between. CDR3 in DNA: TGTGCCAGTAGTTCACAAACCCTCGGCGGGGCGATTGGCTACACCTTC. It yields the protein CASSSQTLGGAIGYTF.

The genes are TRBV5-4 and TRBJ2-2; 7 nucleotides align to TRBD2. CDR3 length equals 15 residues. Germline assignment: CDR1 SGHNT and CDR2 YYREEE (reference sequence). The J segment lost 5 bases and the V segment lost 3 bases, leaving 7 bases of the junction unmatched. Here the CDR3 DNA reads TGTGCCAGCAGCTCCAAGCGGGAAAATACCGGGGAGCTGTTTTTT. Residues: CASSSKRENTGELFF. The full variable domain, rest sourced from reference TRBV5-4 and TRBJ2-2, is ETGVTQSPTHLIKTRGQQVTLRCSSQSGHNTVSWYQQALGQGPQFIFQYYREEENGRGNFPPRFSGLQFPNYSSELNVNALELDDSALYLCASSSKRENTGELFFGEGSRLTVL.

CDR3 loop: CASRGTGRSGELFF. The CDR3 DNA is TGTGCCAGCAGGGGGACAGGGAGGAGCGGGGAGCTGTTTTTT. V gene TRBV28 combines with J gene TRBJ2-2; 9 bases line up with TRBD1. The ends lost 6 bases at V and 7 bases at J; junction bases unmatched: 6. This CDR3 contains 14 residues. CDR1 and CDR2 from the germline V gene are MDHEN and SYDVKM.

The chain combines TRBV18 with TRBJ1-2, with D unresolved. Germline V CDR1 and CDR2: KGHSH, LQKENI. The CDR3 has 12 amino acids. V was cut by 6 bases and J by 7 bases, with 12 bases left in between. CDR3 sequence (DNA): TGTGCCAGCTCGCTACCGGGAGGTGGCTACACCTTC. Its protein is CASSLPGGGYTF.

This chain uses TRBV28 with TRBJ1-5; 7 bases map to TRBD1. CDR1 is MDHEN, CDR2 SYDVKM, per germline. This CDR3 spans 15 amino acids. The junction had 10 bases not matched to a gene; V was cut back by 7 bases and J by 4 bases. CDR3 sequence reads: CASTKPGTVNQPQHF. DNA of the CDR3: TGTGCCAGCACGAAACCCGGGACAGTTAATCAGCCCCAGCATTTT.

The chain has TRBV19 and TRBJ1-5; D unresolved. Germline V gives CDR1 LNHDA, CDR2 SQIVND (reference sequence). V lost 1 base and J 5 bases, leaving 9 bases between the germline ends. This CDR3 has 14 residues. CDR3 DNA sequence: TGTGCCAGTAGTATAGGGGGAGCTTATCAGCCCCAGCATTTT. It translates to CASSIGGAYQPQHF.